This T cell receptor (beta chain) was sequenced in a study of T-cell reconstitution after alpha-beta-depleted transplantation in children (dated by TCRdb to 2016 to 2018). About the full investigation: Using TCR repertoire profiling, the study quantitatively followed how T-cell immune reconstitution unfolded in children after TCRalphabeta/CD19-depleted allogeneic hematopoietic cell transplantation.

This clonotype turned up a few times. What antigen it recognizes has not been identified. Base-call qualities are not available, and no considerably larger clone is one nucleotide away. Overall study outcomes, separate from this receptor: Over subsequent months, a decline in hyperexpanded clone frequencies was noted, and after one year, T-cell counts and TCRbeta diversity were mostly ascribed to newly produced T cells. The apparently early recovery of alphabetaT-cell counts about two months after transplant reportedly depended on only several hundred rapidly expanded clones that came from non-depleted graft cells. The high TCRbeta diversity at day 60 in some patients was ascribed to recipient T cells and intrathymic progenitors that had survived conditioning.

The library was generated by PCR. TCRdb names Illumina HiSeq 2500 as the instrument used. To normalize quantification of the TCRbeta repertoire, the TCR libraries were built with molecular barcoding that relied on unique molecular identifiers. In TCRdb, the public reads were trimmed at Q25 with fastp and aligned with MiXCR, with productive beta chains retained. Records with the same CDR3 protein are collapsed into one entry carrying the most frequent genes and DNA. Recorded for this sample are hundreds of thousands of distinct CDR3 sequences; 10% to 15% of them occurred a single time. The top ten constitute about 2.2% of the sample. The treatment or condition label for this specimen denotes: allogeneic hematopoietic cell transplantation with graft depleted of TCRalphabeta T cells and CD19 B cells. The children who served as transplant recipients had been given grafts of TCRalphabeta/CD19-depleted allogeneic hematopoietic cells.

The specimen was PBMCs, mostly from graft donor cells, collected 360 days after TCRalphabeta/CD19-depleted stem cell transplant. The TCR sequence derives from a male patient younger than 18 who had a stem cell transplant for acute myeloid leukemia, so the T cells may come from the graft donor.

The bases are TGCGCCAGCAGCCAAGTTATGGCGGGACCCCCCCAAGAGACCCAGTACTTC. This encodes CASSQVMAGPPQETQYF. The chain couples TRBV4-3 to TRBJ2-5; the D segment could be TRBD2, given 6 matching bases. The CDR3, from cysteine to phenylalanine, totals 17 residues. The kept DNA is CDR3 alone, 51 bases in frame from the first base. Looking up the germline V gene yields CDR1 LGHNA and CDR2 YSLEER. Deletion took 1 base off V and 1 base off J, with a span of 16 bases between the germline ends.